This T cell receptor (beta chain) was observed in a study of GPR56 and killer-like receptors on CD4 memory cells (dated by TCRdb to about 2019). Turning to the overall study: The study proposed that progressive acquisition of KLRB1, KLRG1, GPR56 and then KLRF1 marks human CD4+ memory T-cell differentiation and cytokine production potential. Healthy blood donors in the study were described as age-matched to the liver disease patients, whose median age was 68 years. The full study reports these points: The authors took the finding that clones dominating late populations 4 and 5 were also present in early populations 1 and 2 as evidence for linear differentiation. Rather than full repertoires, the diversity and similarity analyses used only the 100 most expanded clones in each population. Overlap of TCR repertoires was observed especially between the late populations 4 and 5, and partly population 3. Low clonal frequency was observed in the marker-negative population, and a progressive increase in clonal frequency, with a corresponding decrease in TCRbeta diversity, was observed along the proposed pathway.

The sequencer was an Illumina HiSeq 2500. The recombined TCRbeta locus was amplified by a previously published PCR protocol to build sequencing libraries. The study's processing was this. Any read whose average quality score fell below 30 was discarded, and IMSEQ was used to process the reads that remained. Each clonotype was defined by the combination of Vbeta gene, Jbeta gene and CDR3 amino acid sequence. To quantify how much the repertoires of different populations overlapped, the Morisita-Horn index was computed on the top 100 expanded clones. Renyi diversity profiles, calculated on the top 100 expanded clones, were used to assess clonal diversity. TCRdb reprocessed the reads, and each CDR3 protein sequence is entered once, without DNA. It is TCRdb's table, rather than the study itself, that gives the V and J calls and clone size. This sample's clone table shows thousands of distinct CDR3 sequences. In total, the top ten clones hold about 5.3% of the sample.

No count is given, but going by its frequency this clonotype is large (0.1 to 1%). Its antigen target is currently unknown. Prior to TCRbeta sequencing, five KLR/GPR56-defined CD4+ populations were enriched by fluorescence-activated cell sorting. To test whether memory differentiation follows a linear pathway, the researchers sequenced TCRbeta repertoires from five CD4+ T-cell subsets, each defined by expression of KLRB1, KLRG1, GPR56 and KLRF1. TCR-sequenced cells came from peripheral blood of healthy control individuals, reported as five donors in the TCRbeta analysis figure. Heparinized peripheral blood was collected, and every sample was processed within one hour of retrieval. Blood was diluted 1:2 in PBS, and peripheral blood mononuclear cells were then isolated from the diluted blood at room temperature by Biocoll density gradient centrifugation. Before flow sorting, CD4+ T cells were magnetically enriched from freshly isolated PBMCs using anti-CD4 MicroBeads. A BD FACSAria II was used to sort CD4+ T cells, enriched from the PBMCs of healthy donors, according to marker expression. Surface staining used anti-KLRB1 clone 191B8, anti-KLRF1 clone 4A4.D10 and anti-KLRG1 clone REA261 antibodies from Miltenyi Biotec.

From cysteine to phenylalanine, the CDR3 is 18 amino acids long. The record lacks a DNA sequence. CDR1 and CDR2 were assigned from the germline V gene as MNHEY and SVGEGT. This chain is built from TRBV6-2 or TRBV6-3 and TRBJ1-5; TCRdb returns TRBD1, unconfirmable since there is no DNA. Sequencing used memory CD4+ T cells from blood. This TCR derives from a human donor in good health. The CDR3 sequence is CASSYSRVGGYGNQPQHF.